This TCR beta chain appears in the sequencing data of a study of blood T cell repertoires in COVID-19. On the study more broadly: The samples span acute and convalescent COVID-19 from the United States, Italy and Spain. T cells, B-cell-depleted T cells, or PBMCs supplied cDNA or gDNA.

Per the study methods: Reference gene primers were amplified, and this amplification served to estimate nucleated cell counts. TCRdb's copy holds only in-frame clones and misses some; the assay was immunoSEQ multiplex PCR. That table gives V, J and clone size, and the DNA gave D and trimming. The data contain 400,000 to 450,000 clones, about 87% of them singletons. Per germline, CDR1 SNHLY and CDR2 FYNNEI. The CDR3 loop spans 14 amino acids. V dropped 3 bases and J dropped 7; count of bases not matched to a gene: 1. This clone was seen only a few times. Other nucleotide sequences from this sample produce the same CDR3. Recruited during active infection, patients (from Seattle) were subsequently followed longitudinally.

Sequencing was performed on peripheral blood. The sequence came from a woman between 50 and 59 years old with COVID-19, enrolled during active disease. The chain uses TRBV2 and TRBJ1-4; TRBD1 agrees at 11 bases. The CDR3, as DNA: TGTGCCAGCAGTGAGGACAGGGGGCCTGAAAAACTGTTTTTT. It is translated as CASSEDRGPEKLFF.